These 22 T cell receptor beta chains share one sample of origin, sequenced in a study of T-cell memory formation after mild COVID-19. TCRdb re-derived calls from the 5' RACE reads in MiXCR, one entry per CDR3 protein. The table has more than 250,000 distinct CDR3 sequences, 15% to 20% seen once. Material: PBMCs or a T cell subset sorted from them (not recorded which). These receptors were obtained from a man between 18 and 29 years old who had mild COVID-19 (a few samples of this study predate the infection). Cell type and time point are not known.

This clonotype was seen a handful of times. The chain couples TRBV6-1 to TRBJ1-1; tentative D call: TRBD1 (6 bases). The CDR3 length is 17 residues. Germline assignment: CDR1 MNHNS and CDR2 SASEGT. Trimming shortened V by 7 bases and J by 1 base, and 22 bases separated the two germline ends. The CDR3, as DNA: TGTGCCAGCATTTTCCTGGGGGGGACAAGCCAGAACACTGAAGCTTTCTTT. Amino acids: CASIFLGGTSQNTEAFF.

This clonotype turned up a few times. CDR3 DNA sequence: TGTGCCAGCAGCTTAGCCGCGGAACAAGAGACCCAGTACTTC. Translating gives CASSLAAEQETQYF. The chain links TRBV7-9 to TRBJ2-5; D not certain. The CDR3 runs 14 residues. Trimming took off 0 bases at V and 2 bases at J, with 7 bases between the two ends. Germline V lookup: CDR1 SEHNR, CDR2 FQNEAQ (reference sequence).

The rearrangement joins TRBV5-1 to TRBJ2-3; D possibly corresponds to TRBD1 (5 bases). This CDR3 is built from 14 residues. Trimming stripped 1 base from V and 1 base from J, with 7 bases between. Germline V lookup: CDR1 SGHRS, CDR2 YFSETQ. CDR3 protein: CASSLIGGTDTQYF. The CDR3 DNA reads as TGCGCCAGCAGCTTGATAGGGGGCACAGATACGCAGTATTTT. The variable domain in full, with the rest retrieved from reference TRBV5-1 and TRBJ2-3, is KAGVTQTPRYLIKTRGQQVTLSCSPISGHRSVSWYQQTPGQGLQFLFEYFSETQRNKGNFPGRFSGRQFSNSRSEMNVSTLELGDSALYLCASSLIGGTDTQYFGPGTRLTVL.

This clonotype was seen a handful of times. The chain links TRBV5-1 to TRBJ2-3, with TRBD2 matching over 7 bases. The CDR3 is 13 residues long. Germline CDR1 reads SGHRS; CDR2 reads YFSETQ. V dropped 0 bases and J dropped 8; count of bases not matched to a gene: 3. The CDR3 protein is CASSLVQRGTQYF. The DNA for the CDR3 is TGCGCCAGCAGCTTGGTCCAGCGGGGTACGCAGTATTTT.

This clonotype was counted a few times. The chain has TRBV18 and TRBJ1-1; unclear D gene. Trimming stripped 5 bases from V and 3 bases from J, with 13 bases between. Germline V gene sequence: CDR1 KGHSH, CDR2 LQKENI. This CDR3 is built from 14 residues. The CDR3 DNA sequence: TGTGCCAGCTCATTACAAAAGGCAGACACTGAAGCTTTCTTT. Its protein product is CASSLQKADTEAFF. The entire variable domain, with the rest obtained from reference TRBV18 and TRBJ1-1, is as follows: NAGVMQNPRHLVRRRGQEARLRCSPMKGHSHVYWYRQLPEEGLKFMVYLQKENIIDESGMPKERFSAEFPKEGPSILRIQQVVRGDSAAYFCASSLQKADTEAFFGQGTRLTVV.

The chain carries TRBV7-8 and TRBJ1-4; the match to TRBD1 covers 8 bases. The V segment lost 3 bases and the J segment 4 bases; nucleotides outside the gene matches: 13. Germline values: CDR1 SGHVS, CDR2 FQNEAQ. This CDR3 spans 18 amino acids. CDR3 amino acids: CASSLDRDSDYHNEKLFF. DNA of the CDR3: TGTGCCAGCAGCTTGGACAGGGACAGCGACTACCATAATGAAAAACTGTTTTTT.

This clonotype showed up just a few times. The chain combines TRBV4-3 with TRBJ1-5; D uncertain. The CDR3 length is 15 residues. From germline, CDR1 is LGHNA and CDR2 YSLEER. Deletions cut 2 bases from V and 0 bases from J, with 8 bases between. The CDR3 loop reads CASSQSAGSNQPQHF. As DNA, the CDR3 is TGCGCCAGCAGCCAATCGGCCGGTAGCAATCAGCCCCAGCATTTT.

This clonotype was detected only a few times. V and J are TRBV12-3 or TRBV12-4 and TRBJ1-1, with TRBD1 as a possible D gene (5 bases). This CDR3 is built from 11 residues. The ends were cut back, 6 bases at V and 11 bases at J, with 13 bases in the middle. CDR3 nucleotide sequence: TGTGCCAGCAGCGCTCTCGGGGCGGCTTTCTTT. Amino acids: CASSALGAAFF.

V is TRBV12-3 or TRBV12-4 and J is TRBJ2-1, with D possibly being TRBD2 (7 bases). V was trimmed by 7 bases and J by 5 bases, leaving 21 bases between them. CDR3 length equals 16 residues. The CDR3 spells CASTAPAGGLHNEQFF. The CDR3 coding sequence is TGTGCCAGCACCGCCCCAGCCGGGGGGCTGCACAATGAGCAGTTCTTC.

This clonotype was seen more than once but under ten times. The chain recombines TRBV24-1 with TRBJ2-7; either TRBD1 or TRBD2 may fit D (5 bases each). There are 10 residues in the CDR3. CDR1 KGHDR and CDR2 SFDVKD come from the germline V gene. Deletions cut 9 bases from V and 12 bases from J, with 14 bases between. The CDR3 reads CATPRSGLYF. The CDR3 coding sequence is TGTGCCACCCCCCGATCGGGGCTGTACTTC.

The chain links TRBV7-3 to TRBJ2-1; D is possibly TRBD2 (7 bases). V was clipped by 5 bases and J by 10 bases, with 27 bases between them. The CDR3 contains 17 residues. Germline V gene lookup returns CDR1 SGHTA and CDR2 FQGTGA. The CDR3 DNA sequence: TGTGCCAGCAGCCCTCGGGGGGCCAGGGGAGGGCATATGGAGCAGTTCTTC. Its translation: CASSPRGARGGHMEQFF.

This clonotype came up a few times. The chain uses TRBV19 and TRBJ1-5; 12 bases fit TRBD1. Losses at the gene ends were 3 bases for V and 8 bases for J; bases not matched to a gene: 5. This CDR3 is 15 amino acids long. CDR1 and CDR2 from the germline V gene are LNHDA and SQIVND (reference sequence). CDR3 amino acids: CASSMGTGGAEPQHF. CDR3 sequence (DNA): TGTGCCAGTAGTATGGGGACAGGGGGCGCGGAGCCCCAGCATTTT.

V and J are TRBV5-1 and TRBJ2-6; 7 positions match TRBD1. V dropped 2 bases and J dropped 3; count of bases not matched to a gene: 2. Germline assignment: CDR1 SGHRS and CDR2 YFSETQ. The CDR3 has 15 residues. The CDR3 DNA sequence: TGCGCCAGCAGCTTAGACAGGGTTGGGGCCAACGTCCTGACTTTC. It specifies CASSLDRVGANVLTF.

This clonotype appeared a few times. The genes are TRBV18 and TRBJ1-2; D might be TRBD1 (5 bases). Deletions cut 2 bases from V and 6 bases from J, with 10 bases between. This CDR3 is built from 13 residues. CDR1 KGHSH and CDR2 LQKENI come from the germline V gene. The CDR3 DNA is TGTGCCAGCTCACCAGCAGGGTCGGATGGCTACACCTTC. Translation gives CASSPAGSDGYTF.

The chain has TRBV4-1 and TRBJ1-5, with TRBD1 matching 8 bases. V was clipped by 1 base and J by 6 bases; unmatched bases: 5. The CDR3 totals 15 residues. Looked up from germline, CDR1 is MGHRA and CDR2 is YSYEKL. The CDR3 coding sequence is TGCGCCAGCAGCCAAGGGCAGGGGGCTCGTCAGCCCCAGCATTTT. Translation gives CASSQGQGARQPQHF.

CDR3 protein: CATVGYGNEQFF. DNA for the CDR3: TGTGCCACCGTCGGGTACGGCAATGAGCAGTTCTTC. The chain has TRBV24-1 and TRBJ2-1; D gene uncertain. The V and J ends lost 9 bases and 6 bases respectively, with 11 bases between them. This CDR3 has 12 residues. Germline V gives CDR1 KGHDR, CDR2 SFDVKD.

CDR3 nucleotides: TGTGCCAGCAGGCGCAGGGGAGACGGCAATCAGCCCCAGCATTTT. This encodes CASRRRGDGNQPQHF. The V gene is TRBV5-6, the J gene TRBJ1-5; perhaps TRBD1 as D (6 bases). V lost 5 bases and J lost 2, with 14 bases in between. Germline loops: CDR1 SGHDT, CDR2 YYEEEE. This CDR3 is 15 amino acids long.

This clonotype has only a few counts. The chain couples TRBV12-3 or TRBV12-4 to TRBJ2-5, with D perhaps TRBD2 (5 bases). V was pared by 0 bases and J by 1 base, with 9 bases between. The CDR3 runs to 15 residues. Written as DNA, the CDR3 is TGTGCCAGCAGTTTAGCGTGGGGAGTCCAAGAGACCCAGTACTTC. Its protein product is CASSLAWGVQETQYF.

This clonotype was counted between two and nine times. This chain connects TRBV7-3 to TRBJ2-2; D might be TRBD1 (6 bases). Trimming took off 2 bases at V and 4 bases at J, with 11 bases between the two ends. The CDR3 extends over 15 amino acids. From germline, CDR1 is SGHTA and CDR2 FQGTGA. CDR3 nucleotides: TGTGCCAGCAGCTTAGTGGCAGGGGTCACCGGGGAGCTGTTTTTT. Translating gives CASSLVAGVTGELFF.

The CDR3 loop is CASSIDRDGTMNTEAFF. The CDR3 DNA reads TGTGCCAGCTCTATAGATCGGGACGGAACTATGAACACTGAAGCTTTCTTT. The V and J genes are TRBV6-6 and TRBJ1-1; a weak D match, TRBD1 (5 bases). The germline CDR1 and CDR2 sequences are MNHNY and SVGAGI (reference sequence). The CDR3 totals 17 residues. V shed 8 bases and J shed 0 bases, with 22 bases lying between them.

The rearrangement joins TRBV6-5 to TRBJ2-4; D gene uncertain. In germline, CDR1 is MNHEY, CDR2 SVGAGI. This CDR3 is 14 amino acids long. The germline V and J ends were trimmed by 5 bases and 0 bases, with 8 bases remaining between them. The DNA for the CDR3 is TGTGCCAGCAGTCCCGGAATAGCCAAAAACATTCAGTACTTC. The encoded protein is CASSPGIAKNIQYF.

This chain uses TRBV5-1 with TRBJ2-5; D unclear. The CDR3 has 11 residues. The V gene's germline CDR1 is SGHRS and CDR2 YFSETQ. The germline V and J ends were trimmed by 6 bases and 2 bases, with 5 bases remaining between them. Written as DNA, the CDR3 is TGCGCCAGCACCATTCAAGAGACCCAGTACTTC. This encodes CASTIQETQYF.